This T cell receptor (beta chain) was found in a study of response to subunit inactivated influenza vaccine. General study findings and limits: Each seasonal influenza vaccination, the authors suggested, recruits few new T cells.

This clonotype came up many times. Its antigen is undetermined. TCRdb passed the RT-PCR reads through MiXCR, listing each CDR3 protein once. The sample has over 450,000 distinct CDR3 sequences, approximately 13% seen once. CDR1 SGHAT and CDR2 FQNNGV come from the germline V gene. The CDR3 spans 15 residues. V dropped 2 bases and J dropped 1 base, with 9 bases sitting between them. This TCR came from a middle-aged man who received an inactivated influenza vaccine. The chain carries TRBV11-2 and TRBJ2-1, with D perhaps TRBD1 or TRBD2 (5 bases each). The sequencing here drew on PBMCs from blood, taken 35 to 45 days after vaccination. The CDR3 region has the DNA TGTGCCAGCAGCTTACGGGGCGGTTCCTACAATGAGCAGTTCTTC. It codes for CASSLRGGSYNEQFF. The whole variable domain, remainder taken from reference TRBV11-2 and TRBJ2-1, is EAGVAQSPRYKIIEKRQSVAFWCNPISGHATLYWYQQILGQGPKLLIQFQNNGVVDDSQLPKDRFSAERLKGVDSTLKIQPAKLEDSAVYLCASSLRGGSYNEQFFGPGTRLTVL.